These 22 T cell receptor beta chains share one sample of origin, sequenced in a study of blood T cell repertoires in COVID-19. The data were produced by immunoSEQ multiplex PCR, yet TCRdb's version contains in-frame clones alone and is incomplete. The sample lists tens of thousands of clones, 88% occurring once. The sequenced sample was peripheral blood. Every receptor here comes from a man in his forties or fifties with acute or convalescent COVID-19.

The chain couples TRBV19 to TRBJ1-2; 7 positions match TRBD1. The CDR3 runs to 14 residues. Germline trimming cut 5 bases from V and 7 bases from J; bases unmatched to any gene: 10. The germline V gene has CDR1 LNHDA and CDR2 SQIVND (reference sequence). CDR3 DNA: TGTGCCAGTAGTGCCATAGACAGGGCGGGTGGCTACACCTTC. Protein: CASSAIDRAGGYTF.

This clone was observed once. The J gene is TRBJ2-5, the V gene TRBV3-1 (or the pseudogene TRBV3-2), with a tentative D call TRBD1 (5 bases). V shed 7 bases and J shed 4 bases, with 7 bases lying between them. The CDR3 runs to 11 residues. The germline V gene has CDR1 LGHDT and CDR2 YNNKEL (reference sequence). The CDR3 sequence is CASMQGETQYF. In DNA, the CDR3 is TGTGCCAGCATGCAGGGAGAGACCCAGTACTTC.

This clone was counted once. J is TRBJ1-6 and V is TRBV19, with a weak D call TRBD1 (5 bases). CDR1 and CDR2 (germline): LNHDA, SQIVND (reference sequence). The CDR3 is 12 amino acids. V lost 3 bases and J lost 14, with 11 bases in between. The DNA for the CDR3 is TGTGCCAGTAGTATCGACGACAGCACCCTCCACTTT. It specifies CASSIDDSTLHF.

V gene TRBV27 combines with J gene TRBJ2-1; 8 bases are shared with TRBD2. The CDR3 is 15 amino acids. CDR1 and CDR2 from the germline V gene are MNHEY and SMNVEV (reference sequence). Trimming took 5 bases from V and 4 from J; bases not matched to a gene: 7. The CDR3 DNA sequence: TGTGCCAGCAGTACCCCGGGACTAGTATACAATGAGCAGTTCTTC. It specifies CASSTPGLVYNEQFF.

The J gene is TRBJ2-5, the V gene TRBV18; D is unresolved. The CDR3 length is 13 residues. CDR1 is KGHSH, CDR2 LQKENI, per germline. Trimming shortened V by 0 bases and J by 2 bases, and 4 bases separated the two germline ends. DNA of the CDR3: TGTGCCAGCTCACCACCACAGCAAGAGACCCAGTACTTC. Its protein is CASSPPQQETQYF.

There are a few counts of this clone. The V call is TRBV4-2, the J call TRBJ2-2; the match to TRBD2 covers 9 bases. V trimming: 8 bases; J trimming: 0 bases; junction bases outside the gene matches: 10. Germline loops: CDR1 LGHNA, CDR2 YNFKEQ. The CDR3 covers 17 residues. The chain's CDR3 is CASVPIAGAANTGELFF. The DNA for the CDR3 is TGTGCCAGCGTTCCTATAGCGGGGGCAGCGAACACCGGGGAGCTGTTTTTT.

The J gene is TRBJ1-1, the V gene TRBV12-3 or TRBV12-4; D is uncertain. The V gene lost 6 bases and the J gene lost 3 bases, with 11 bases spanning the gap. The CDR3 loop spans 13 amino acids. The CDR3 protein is CASSSLGDTEAFF. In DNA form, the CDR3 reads TGTGCCAGCAGCTCCCTAGGAGACACTGAAGCTTTCTTT.

The CDR3 DNA reads TGCGCCAGCAGCCAAGTAGGGGCTTGGGACAATGAGCAGTTCTTC. It is translated as CASSQVGAWDNEQFF. The chain combines TRBV4-1 with TRBJ2-1, with a possible D match to TRBD1 (5 bases). CDR1 is MGHRA and CDR2 is YSYEKL in the germline V gene. Trimming left V 1 base short and J 5 bases short, with 12 bases between. The CDR3 is 15 amino acids.

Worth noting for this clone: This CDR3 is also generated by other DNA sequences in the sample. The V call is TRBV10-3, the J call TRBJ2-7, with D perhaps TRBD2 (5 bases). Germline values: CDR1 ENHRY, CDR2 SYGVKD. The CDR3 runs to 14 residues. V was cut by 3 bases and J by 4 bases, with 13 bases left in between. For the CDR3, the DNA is TGTGCCATCAGTGAAAGTGGACCGGGGTACGAGCAGTACTTC. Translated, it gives CAISESGPGYEQYF.

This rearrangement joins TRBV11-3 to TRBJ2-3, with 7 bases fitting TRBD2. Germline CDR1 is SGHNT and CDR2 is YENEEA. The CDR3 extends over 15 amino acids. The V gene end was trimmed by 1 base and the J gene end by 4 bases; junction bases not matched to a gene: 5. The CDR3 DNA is TGTGCCAGCAGCTTAGGAGGCGGGAGCGCAGATACGCAGTATTTT. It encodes CASSLGGGSADTQYF.

DNA of the CDR3: TGTGCCAGCTACCCCGCCACACTAGCGGGTAGGGAGGATGAGCAGTTCTTC. Its protein product is CASYPATLAGREDEQFF. The rearrangement links TRBV28 to TRBJ2-1, with 9 bases aligning to TRBD2. The CDR3 contains 17 residues. Trimming took 8 bases from V and 8 from J; bases not matched to a gene: 19. Germline V gives CDR1 MDHEN, CDR2 SYDVKM. Filled out from reference TRBV28 and TRBJ2-1, the complete variable domain reads DVKVTQSSRYLVKRTGEKVFLECVQDMDHENMFWYRQDPGLGLRLIYFSYDVKMKEKGDIPEGYSVSREKKERFSLILESASTNQTSMYLCASYPATLAGREDEQFFGPGTRLTVL.

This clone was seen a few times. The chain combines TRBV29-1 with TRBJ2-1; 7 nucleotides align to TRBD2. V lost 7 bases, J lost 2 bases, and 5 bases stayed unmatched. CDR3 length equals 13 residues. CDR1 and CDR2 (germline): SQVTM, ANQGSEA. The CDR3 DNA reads TGCAGCGGGACTAGGGATACCTACAATGAGCAGTTCTTC. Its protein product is CSGTRDTYNEQFF.

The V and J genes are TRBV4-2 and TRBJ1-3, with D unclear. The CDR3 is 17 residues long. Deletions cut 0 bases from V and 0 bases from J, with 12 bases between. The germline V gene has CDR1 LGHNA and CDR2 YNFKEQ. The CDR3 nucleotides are TGTGCCAGCAGCCAAGATTGGCTAGCAGACTCTGGAAACACCATATATTTT. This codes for CASSQDWLADSGNTIYF.

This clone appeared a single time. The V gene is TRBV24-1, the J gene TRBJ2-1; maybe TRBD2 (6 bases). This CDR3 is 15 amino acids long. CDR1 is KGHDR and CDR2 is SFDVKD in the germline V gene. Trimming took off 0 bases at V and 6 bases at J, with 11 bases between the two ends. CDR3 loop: CATSDLAGIVNEQFF. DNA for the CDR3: TGTGCCACCAGTGATTTGGCGGGAATTGTCAATGAGCAGTTCTTC.

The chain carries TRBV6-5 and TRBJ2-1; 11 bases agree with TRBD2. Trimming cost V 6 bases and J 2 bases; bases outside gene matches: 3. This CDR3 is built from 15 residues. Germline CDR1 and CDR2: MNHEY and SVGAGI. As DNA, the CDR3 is TGTGCCAGCAGGGAGGGACTAGCGGCCTACAATGAGCAGTTCTTC. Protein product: CASREGLAAYNEQFF.

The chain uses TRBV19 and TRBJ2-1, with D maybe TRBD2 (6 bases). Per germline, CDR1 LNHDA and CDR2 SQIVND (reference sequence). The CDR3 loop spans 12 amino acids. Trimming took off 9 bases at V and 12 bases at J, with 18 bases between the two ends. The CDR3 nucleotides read TGTGCCAGCTCCGGGACTTCGATGCCGCAGTTCTTC. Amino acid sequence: CASSGTSMPQFF.

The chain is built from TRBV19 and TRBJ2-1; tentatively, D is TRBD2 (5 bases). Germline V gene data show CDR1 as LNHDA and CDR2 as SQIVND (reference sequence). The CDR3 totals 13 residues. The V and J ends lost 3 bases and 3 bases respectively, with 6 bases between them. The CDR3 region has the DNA TGTGCCAGTAGTATTCGGGACTACAATGAGCAGTTCTTC. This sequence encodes CASSIRDYNEQFF.

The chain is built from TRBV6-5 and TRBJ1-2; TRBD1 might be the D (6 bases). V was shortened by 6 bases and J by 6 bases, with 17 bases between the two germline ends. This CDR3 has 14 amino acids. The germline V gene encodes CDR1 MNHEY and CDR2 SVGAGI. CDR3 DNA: TGTGCCAGCAGCGGCTCAGCAGGGGTGGATGGCTACACCTTC. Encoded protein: CASSGSAGVDGYTF.

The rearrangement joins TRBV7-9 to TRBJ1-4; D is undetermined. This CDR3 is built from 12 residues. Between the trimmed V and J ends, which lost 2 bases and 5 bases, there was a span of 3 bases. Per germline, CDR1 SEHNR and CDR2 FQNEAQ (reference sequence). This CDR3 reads CASSLINEKLFF. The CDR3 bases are TGTGCCAGCAGCTTAATAAATGAAAAACTGTTTTTT.

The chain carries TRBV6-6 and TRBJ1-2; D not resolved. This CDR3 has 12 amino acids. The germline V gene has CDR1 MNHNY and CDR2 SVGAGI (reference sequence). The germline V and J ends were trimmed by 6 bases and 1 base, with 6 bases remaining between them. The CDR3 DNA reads TGTGCCAGCAGCCAACTTAACTATGGCTACACCTTC. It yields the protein CASSQLNYGYTF.

The CDR3 nucleotides read TGCGCCAGCAGCCACTCACAGGGATCTAATGAAAAACTGTTTTTT. It codes for CASSHSQGSNEKLFF. V and J are TRBV4-1 and TRBJ1-4; D is perhaps TRBD1 (6 bases). Germline CDR1 MGHRA, CDR2 YSYEKL. Trimming shortened V by 3 bases and J by 3 bases, and 11 bases separated the two germline ends. This CDR3 comprises 15 residues.

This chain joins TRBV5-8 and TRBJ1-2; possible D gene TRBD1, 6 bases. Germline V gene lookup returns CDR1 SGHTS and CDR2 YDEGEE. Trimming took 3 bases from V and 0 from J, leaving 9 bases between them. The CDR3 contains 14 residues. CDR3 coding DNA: TGTGCCAGCAGCTACAGGGCTTCTAACTATGGCTACACCTTC. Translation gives CASSYRASNYGYTF. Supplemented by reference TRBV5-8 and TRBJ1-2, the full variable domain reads EAGVTQSPTHLIKTRGQQATLRCSPISGHTSVYWYQQALGLGLQFLLWYDEGEERNRGNFPPRFSGRQFPNYSSELNVNALELEDSALYLCASSYRASNYGYTFGSGTRLTVV.